The 3 T cell receptor beta chains listed next were all sequenced from one sample in a study of PD-L1 blockade in urothelial cancer. This table comes from immunoSEQ multiplex PCR, and its TCRdb copy is limited to in-frame clones, with some not included. The sample has about 74,000 clones; approximately 87% are singletons. Time point defined: pretreatment peripheral blood. The sample in question was PBMCs, obtained around atezolizumab (anti-PD-L1) treatment. These receptors came from a man in his sixties or seventies with urothelial cancer.

The chain uses TRBV28 and TRBJ2-7, with D unresolved. Trimming took off 5 bases at V and 5 bases at J, with 10 bases between the two ends. From germline, CDR1 is MDHEN and CDR2 SYDVKM. The CDR3 loop spans 12 amino acids. CDR3 in DNA: TGTGCCAGCAGTCCCGGTGCTCACGAGCAGTACTTC. Its translation is CASSPGAHEQYF.

The chain joins TRBV10-3 to TRBJ2-7; D may be TRBD1 (6 bases). The CDR3 covers 16 residues. The germline gives CDR1 ENHRY, CDR2 SYGVKD. Trimming pared 8 bases from V and 0 bases from J, leaving 20 bases between. DNA of the CDR3: TGTGCCATCGCTGGGGGCCTCTCCACCTTCTCCTACGAGCAGTACTTC. It codes for CAIAGGLSTFSYEQYF.

The genes are TRBV18 and TRBJ2-7; 8 bases map to TRBD1. The V gene's germline CDR1 is KGHSH and CDR2 LQKENI. This CDR3 is built from 15 residues. Trimming cost V 6 bases and J 2 bases; bases outside gene matches: 9. The CDR3 DNA reads as TGTGCCAGCTCCCGACAGGGGAGAGATACCTACGAGCAGTACTTC. Amino acid sequence: CASSRQGRDTYEQYF.